Detailed here is one TCR beta chain. The data are from a study of blood T cell repertoires in COVID-19. Whole-study context: COVID-19 samples collected from the United States, Italy and Spain covered acute and convalescent phases. T cells, B-cell-depleted T cells, or PBMCs supplied cDNA or gDNA.

Trimming left V 8 bases short and J 5 bases short, with 13 bases between. Germline V gives CDR1 SNHLY, CDR2 FYNNEI. CDR3 length: 13 amino acids. Sequenced by immunoSEQ multiplex PCR; TCRdb stores in-frame clones only, minus some. This sample carries 280,000 or so clones, over 75% of them seen once, and the ten largest clones take less than 15%. This sequence was found in a human donor in a cohort sampled during active COVID-19. The sequenced sample was peripheral blood. The chain uses TRBV2 and TRBJ1-5; a possible D gene is TRBD1 (5 bases). CDR3 protein: CASAGQGHQPQHF. CDR3 DNA sequence: TGTGCCAGCGCGGGGCAGGGTCATCAGCCCCAGCATTTT.